A single sample is the source of the 20 T cell receptor beta chains below, sequenced in a study of CD8 T cells in ankylosing spondylitis. Each CDR3 protein gets one entry after TCRdb re-called the 5' RACE reads with MiXCR. Here the sample spans 15,000 to 20,000 distinct CDR3 sequences, less than 9.5% being singletons. The source material was blood. The receptors were gathered from a male donor with ankylosing spondylitis or in good health (not recorded which).

This clonotype was observed a handful of times. This sequence joins TRBV12-3 or TRBV12-4 and TRBJ2-7; D not certain. CDR3 length: 14 residues. V was trimmed by 0 bases and J by 2 bases, leaving 8 bases between them. The CDR3 is CASSLALETYEQYF. The CDR3, as DNA: TGTGCCAGCAGTTTAGCGCTAGAAACCTACGAGCAGTACTTC.

The gene calls are TRBV5-1 and TRBJ2-3; D might be TRBD1 (6 bases). The CDR3 runs to 14 residues. The germline CDR1 and CDR2 sequences are SGHRS and YFSETQ. V dropped 0 bases and J dropped 5 bases, with 10 bases sitting between them. The CDR3 region has the DNA TGCGCCAGCAGCTTGGCCGTAGGGGGAGATACGCAGTATTTT. Translating gives CASSLAVGGDTQYF.

This clonotype was seen ten or more times. The V and J genes are TRBV20-1 and TRBJ1-1, with D tentatively TRBD1 (5 bases). The CDR3 is made up of 13 amino acids. Between the trimmed V and J ends, which lost 5 bases and 4 bases, there was a span of 14 bases. The germline V gene has CDR1 DFQATT and CDR2 SNEGSKA (reference sequence). The CDR3, as DNA: TGCAGTGCTGTGCAAAGGGGATCCACTGAAGCTTTCTTT. Amino acid sequence: CSAVQRGSTEAFF.

This clonotype was recorded many times. The genes are TRBV7-2 and TRBJ2-4; D call uncertain. Germline V gives CDR1 SGHTA, CDR2 FQGNSA. The CDR3 totals 15 residues. The V gene lost 4 bases and the J gene lost 0 bases, with 10 bases spanning the gap. CDR3 sequence: CASSSPRLAKNIQYF. In DNA form, the CDR3 reads TGTGCCAGCAGCTCACCACGGCTAGCCAAAAACATTCAGTACTTC.

The V call is TRBV20-1, the J call TRBJ2-1; the match to TRBD2 covers 10 bases. V gave up 1 base and J gave up 4 bases; unmatched junction bases: 7. The CDR3 totals 16 residues. Germline-derived CDR1 and CDR2 are DFQATT and SNEGSKA (reference sequence). CDR3 DNA: TGCAGTGCTAGAGTGAGGACTAGCGGCCTATACAATGAGCAGTTCTTC. Residues: CSARVRTSGLYNEQFF.

The sample holds many counts of this clonotype. CDR3 residues: CASSVELRTKIFF. For the CDR3, the DNA is TGTGCCAGCAGCGTAGAGTTGAGGACTAAAATTTTCTTC. V is TRBV9 and J is TRBJ2-1; possible D gene TRBD2, 6 bases. Looked up from germline, CDR1 is SGDLS and CDR2 is YYNGEE. V was pared by 0 bases and J by 16 bases, with 17 bases between. The CDR3 runs to 13 residues.

This clonotype turned up a few times. The chain employs TRBV12-3 or TRBV12-4 and TRBJ1-3; TRBD1 agrees at 8 bases. This CDR3 is 15 amino acids long. J lost 0 bases, V lost 6 bases, and 4 bases had no gene match. The CDR3 DNA is TGTGCCAGCAGAAGGGACAGGAACTCTGGAAACACCATATATTTT. Translated: CASRRDRNSGNTIYF.

V and J are TRBV29-1 and TRBJ2-4; D could derive from TRBD1 or TRBD2 (6 bases each). Per germline, CDR1 SQVTM and CDR2 ANQGSEA. Trimming removed 5 bases from V and 0 bases from J, with 14 bases in between. This CDR3 comprises 15 residues. The CDR3 region is CSVSDGGPAKNIQYF. Here the CDR3 DNA reads TGCAGCGTTTCCGACGGGGGCCCAGCCAAAAACATTCAGTACTTC.

This clonotype was counted at least ten times. V and J are TRBV6-5 and TRBJ2-1; 14 bases are a match to TRBD2. The germline gives CDR1 MNHEY, CDR2 SVGAGI. With V trimmed by 5 bases and J by 11 bases, 5 bases remained unmatched. The CDR3 has 14 amino acids. This CDR3 reads CASSRGLAGAQQFF. Here the CDR3 DNA reads TGTGCCAGCAGTAGGGGACTAGCGGGGGCCCAGCAGTTCTTC.

This clonotype occurred many times. The J gene is TRBJ2-4, the V gene TRBV4-3; TRBD2 might be the D (5 bases). Germline values: CDR1 LGHNA, CDR2 YSLEER. V was cut by 1 base and J by 8 bases, with 12 bases left in between. The CDR3 length is 14 residues. CDR3 amino acids: CASSQVPGLHIQYF. The CDR3 nucleotides read TGCGCCAGCAGCCAAGTCCCGGGGTTGCACATTCAGTACTTC.

The chain uses TRBV4-3 and TRBJ2-1, with D uncertain. The germline V gene has CDR1 LGHNA and CDR2 YSLEER. The V end was cut by 1 base, the J end by 2 bases, with 9 bases between. The CDR3 covers 15 residues. The CDR3 here is CASSQAWAAYNEQFF. In DNA, the CDR3 is TGCGCCAGCAGCCAAGCTTGGGCAGCCTACAATGAGCAGTTCTTC.

At least ten counts were recorded for this clonotype. The chain uses TRBV15 and TRBJ1-5; D unclear. The germline CDR1 and CDR2 sequences are LNHNV and YYDKDF (reference sequence). The CDR3 is 8 amino acids. CDR3 loop: CSNQPQHF. DNA for the CDR3: TGTAGCAATCAGCCCCAGCATTTT.

This chain joins TRBV30 and TRBJ2-2; D remains unclear. The CDR3 totals 15 residues. V was clipped by 3 bases and J by 0 bases, with 11 bases between them. Germline values: CDR1 GTSNPN, CDR2 SVGIG (reference sequence). The CDR3 reads CAWRGLSTNTGELFF. CDR3 DNA sequence: TGTGCCTGGAGGGGCCTCAGTACGAACACCGGGGAGCTGTTTTTT.

The chain recombines TRBV3-1 with TRBJ1-3; 9 positions match TRBD1. The CDR3 consists of 18 residues. CDR1 is LGHDT, CDR2 YNNKEL, per germline (reference sequence). V lost 4 bases to trimming and J lost 2 bases; unmatched junction nucleotides: 12. The CDR3 here is CASSPTKGQGFAGNTIYF. The CDR3 DNA reads TGTGCCAGCAGCCCAACCAAGGGACAGGGTTTTGCTGGAAACACCATATATTTT.

The chain recombines TRBV20-1 with TRBJ2-1; 10 bases match TRBD2. There are 15 residues in the CDR3. The V gene end was trimmed by 1 base and the J gene end by 4 bases; junction bases not matched to a gene: 4. Germline loops: CDR1 DFQATT, CDR2 SNEGSKA (reference sequence). The CDR3 is CSARGSSGGYNEQFF. CDR3 bases: TGCAGTGCTAGAGGATCTAGCGGGGGTTACAATGAGCAGTTCTTC.

This clonotype appeared many times. This chain connects TRBV5-5 to TRBJ2-3; weak D call: TRBD1 (6 bases). V lost 4 bases and J lost 2, with 11 bases in between. This CDR3 is built from 14 residues. From germline, CDR1 is SGHKS and CDR2 YYEKEE (reference sequence). The CDR3 sequence is CASSLGQLTDTQYF. The CDR3 coding sequence is TGTGCCAGCAGCCTTGGACAGCTCACAGATACGCAGTATTTT.

This clonotype has more than one count but fewer than ten. The rearrangement links TRBV7-9 to TRBJ1-3; D is unresolved. CDR1 and CDR2 (germline): SEHNR, FQNEAQ (reference sequence). Trimming removed 3 bases at V and 2 bases at J, with 14 bases between. The CDR3 consists of 16 residues. The CDR3 here is CASSFAATRTGNTIYF. The CDR3 nucleotides read TGTGCCAGCAGCTTTGCGGCAACAAGAACTGGAAACACCATATATTTT. Based on the CDR3 plus reference TRBV7-9 and TRBJ1-3, the full variable domain is DTGVSQNPRHKITKRGQNVTFRCDPISEHNRLYWYRQTLGQGPEFLTYFQNEAQLEKSRLLSDRFSAERPKGSFSTLEIQRTEQGDSAMYLCASSFAATRTGNTIYFGEGSWLTVV.

This clonotype was picked up many times. The V gene is TRBV11-2, the J gene TRBJ2-1; D call uncertain. Trimming took 0 bases from V and 0 from J, leaving 9 bases between them. Per the germline V gene, CDR1 is SGHAT and CDR2 is FQNNGV. The CDR3 extends over 16 amino acids. Written as DNA, the CDR3 is TGTGCCAGCAGCTTAGATCTAGGTAGCTCCTACAATGAGCAGTTCTTC. Translating it yields CASSLDLGSSYNEQFF.

In this sample, this clonotype turned up many times. The chain couples TRBV5-1 to TRBJ2-3; 10 positions match TRBD2. Germline V CDR1 and CDR2: SGHRS, YFSETQ. This CDR3 has 15 amino acids. V trimming: 0 bases; J trimming: 3 bases; junction bases outside the gene matches: 1. CDR3 loop: CASSLEGLATDTQYF. The DNA for the CDR3 is TGCGCCAGCAGCTTGGAGGGACTAGCGACAGATACGCAGTATTTT.

The J gene is TRBJ2-2, the V gene TRBV12-3 or TRBV12-4, with a possible D match to TRBD1 (5 bases). The length of the CDR3 is 15 residues. With 3 bases removed from V and 0 bases from J, the gap between germline ends came to 8 bases. DNA for the CDR3: TGTGCCAGCAGTTTTTGGACACCGAACACCGGGGAGCTGTTTTTT. This sequence encodes CASSFWTPNTGELFF.